Listed below are T cell receptor beta chains from one sample, sequenced in a study of cytotoxic CD8 clonotypes in ibrutinib-treated CLL. Sequencing was performed with immunoSEQ multiplex PCR; in TCRdb, only in-frame clones are kept and a portion is missing. The table has about 130,000 clones, 75% to 85% seen once. Here the sequenced sample was PBMCs, taken after 12 months of ibrutinib treatment. All receptors come from a human donor with chronic lymphocytic leukemia. CDR3s include the opening cysteine and the closing phenylalanine or tryptophan. The D gene is left open where the match is weak. Some rows mark clone size as missing; the rest say once, few, many or name a class of expanded clone.

V gene	clone size	D gene	J gene	CDR3 DNA	CDR3 protein
TRBV4-3	.	.	TRBJ2-7	TGCGCCAGCAGCCAGGAAAAGACCGAGTACGAGCAGTACTTC	CASSQEKTEYEQYF
TRBV7-9	.	.	TRBJ1-1	TGTGCCAGCAGCACAACAGGAAACACTGAAGCTTTCTTT	CASSTTGNTEAFF
TRBV27	few	TRBD2	TRBJ2-1	TGTGCCAGCAGTTTCGCAGCGGGAGGTATCAATGAGCAGTTCTTC	CASSFAAGGINEQFF
TRBV6-4	.	TRBD2	TRBJ2-1	TGTGCCAGCAGCCCTGGACTAGCGGGACCCCATGAGCAGTTCTTC	CASSPGLAGPHEQFF
TRBV4-3	.	TRBD2	TRBJ2-3	TGCGCCAGCAGCCTCGTGTGGCGGGAGGCTTACACAGATACGCAGTATTTT	CASSLVWREAYTDTQYF
TRBV5-4	once	.	TRBJ2-3	TGTGCCAGCAGCTTTCGACTAGTCTCTTCCACAGATACGCAGTATTTT	CASSFRLVSSTDTQYF
TRBV6-5	few	.	TRBJ1-5	TGTGCCAGCAGTTACGGCTCGGGCGGGGATCAGCCCCAGCATTTT	CASSYGSGGDQPQHF
TRBV6-5	.	.	TRBJ1-2	TGTGCCAGCAGTTACGTCAGGGGAGGTGGCTACACCTTC	CASSYVRGGGYTF
TRBV18	once	TRBD2	TRBJ2-1	TGTGCCAGCTCACCTGGACTAGCGAGTCGTATCCATGAGCAGTTCTTC	CASSPGLASRIHEQFF
TRBV5-4	.	.	TRBJ2-7	TGTGCCAGCAGCTCGGAGCTACACCGGGCCCCCTACGAGCAGTACTTC	CASSSELHRAPYEQYF
TRBV29-1	.	.	TRBJ2-2	TGCAGCGTTTCAAGGACCGGGGAGCTGTTTTTT	CSVSRTGELFF
TRBV7-2	once	TRBD1	TRBJ1-2	TGTGCCAGCAGCCCGAGGACAGGTCTCTATGGCTACACCTTC	CASSPRTGLYGYTF
TRBV7-9	.	TRBD1	TRBJ1-5	TGTGCCAGCAGCTCTAGTGGGACAGGGGCCCCACGGTTAGGGTCCCAGCATTTT	CASSSSGTGAPRLGSQHF
TRBV27	once	TRBD1	TRBJ2-1	TGTGCCAGCAGTTTGGACAGGGCTCAGCCCCACAATGAGCAGTTCTTC	CASSLDRAQPHNEQFF
TRBV16	.	.	TRBJ2-6	TGTGCCAGCAGCCAACTGAGGACAGTCGCTGGGGCCAACGTCCTGACTTTC	CASSQLRTVAGANVLTF
TRBV18	.	.	TRBJ1-2	TGTGCCAGCTCACCCGGCGGCGAGAACTATGGCTACACCTTC	CASSPGGENYGYTF
TRBV18	.	.	TRBJ2-6	TGTGCCAGCTCACCAAAAACGGCTGGTGGGGCCAACGTCCTGACTTTC	CASSPKTAGGANVLTF
TRBV14	.	.	TRBJ2-7	TGTGCCAGCAGCCAGAATACAGGACTCCTTTCCTACGAGCAGTACTTC	CASSQNTGLLSYEQYF
TRBV18	few	TRBD2	TRBJ2-7	TGTGCCAGCTCAGCTAGCGGGAGGGACGAGCAGTACTTC	CASSASGRDEQYF
TRBV28	.	.	TRBJ2-1	TGTGCCAGCAGTTTATCGCGGGCGGGGACTTACAATGAGCAGTTCTTC	CASSLSRAGTYNEQFF
TRBV25-1	.	.	TRBJ2-1	TGTGCCAGCAGTGCCCCCCGAGGGCCAATGGATGAGCAGTTCTTC	CASSAPRGPMDEQFF
TRBV5-1	.	.	TRBJ1-3	TGCGCCAGCAGAAAACAGGAATCTGGAAACACCATATATTTT	CASRKQESGNTIYF
TRBV4-1	.	.	TRBJ2-5	TGCGCCAGCAGCCAAGTTGGCACAGGAAGGGAGACCCAGTACTTC	CASSQVGTGRETQYF
TRBV6-5	.	TRBD1	TRBJ1-2	TGTGCCAGCAGTCCCCGACAGGGGGCTCACTATGGCTACACCTTC	CASSPRQGAHYGYTF
TRBV30	.	.	TRBJ2-5	TGTGCCTGGAGGACTAGGCCACAAGAGACCCAGTACTTC	CAWRTRPQETQYF
TRBV5-6	.	.	TRBJ1-4	TGTGCCAGCAGTCTTTCTGTGTTCGCGGGTGAAAAACTGTTTTTT	CASSLSVFAGEKLFF
TRBV2	once	TRBD1	TRBJ2-3	TGTGCCAGCAGTAAAAACAGGGGATTGGGCACAGATACGCAGTATTTT	CASSKNRGLGTDTQYF
TRBV7-2	.	TRBD1	TRBJ1-5	TGTGCCAGCAGCCGAGGGACAGGGTTCAATCAGCACCAGCATTTT	CASSRGTGFNQHQHF
TRBV15	.	.	TRBJ1-2	TGTGCCACCAGCAGAGATTTGTACAGATTAGATAACTATGGCTACACCTTC	CATSRDLYRLDNYGYTF
TRBV11-2	.	.	TRBJ1-2	TGTGCCAGCAGCTTAGATCAGGGGAACTATGGCTACACCTTC	CASSLDQGNYGYTF
TRBV27	.	.	TRBJ2-7	TGTGCCAGCAGGGGACAAAATTCCGTGGGGGAGCAGTACTTC	CASRGQNSVGEQYF
TRBV5-1	.	TRBD1	TRBJ2-7	TGCGCCAGCAGCCGATGGGGACAGGGGACGGACGAGCAGTACTTC	CASSRWGQGTDEQYF
TRBV7-2	.	.	TRBJ2-5	TGTGCCAGCAGCCCCTGGGCGGAAGAGACCCAGTACTTC	CASSPWAEETQYF
TRBV11-1	.	.	TRBJ2-5	TGTGCCTCCCGGGCGGATGGAGAGACCCAGTACTTC	CASRADGETQYF
TRBV4-2	.	.	TRBJ1-5	TGTGCCAGCAGCCAAGATTGGGGTAATCAGCCCCAGCATTTT	CASSQDWGNQPQHF
TRBV7-2	.	.	TRBJ2-2	TGTGCCAGCAGCTTTTACACCGGGGAGCTGTTTTTT	CASSFYTGELFF
TRBV5-1	.	TRBD2	TRBJ2-3	TGCGCCAGCAGCTTTCTAGCGGGAACCACAGATACGCAGTATTTT	CASSFLAGTTDTQYF
TRBV2	.	.	TRBJ2-7	TGTGCCAGCACGCCTGGGTTAATTCAGAACGAGCAGTACTTC	CASTPGLIQNEQYF
TRBV6-1	.	.	TRBJ1-5	TGTGCCAGCAGGGGAATTTATCAGCCCCAGCATTTT	CASRGIYQPQHF
TRBV18	.	.	TRBJ1-1	TGTGCCAGCTCACCAGTGGCGCAGGACACTGAAGCTTTCTTT	CASSPVAQDTEAFF
TRBV27	.	.	TRBJ2-1	TGTGCCAGCAGTCCCGGGTTAGCGGAGACATACAATGAGCAGTTCTTC	CASSPGLAETYNEQFF
TRBV20-1	.	.	TRBJ2-7	TGCAGTGCTAGATCCGCGTACGAGCAGTACTTC	CSARSAYEQYF
TRBV7-9	few	.	TRBJ1-3	TGTGCCAGCAGCTTACAAGGGGTCGGCACCATATATTTT	CASSLQGVGTIYF
TRBV7-8	.	TRBD1	TRBJ1-1	TGTGCCAGCAGCTTAGGTCGACAGGGGAAACTGAACACTGAAGCTTTCTTT	CASSLGRQGKLNTEAFF
TRBV9	.	.	TRBJ2-7	TGTGCCAGCAGCGTACGAGGGAACCCCTACGAGCAGTACTTC	CASSVRGNPYEQYF
TRBV4-3	.	.	TRBJ2-3	TGCGCCAGCAGCCAACCAGACGGGGCAGATACGCAGTATTTT	CASSQPDGADTQYF
TRBV6-5	.	.	TRBJ2-1	TGTGCCAGCAGTTACTCGATGAACGCGCAGGGTGAGCAGTTCTTC	CASSYSMNAQGEQFF
TRBV7-2	.	.	TRBJ2-1	TGTGCCAGCAGCAAAACTGGCCAGGGCTCCTACAATGAGCAGTTCTTC	CASSKTGQGSYNEQFF
TRBV27	.	TRBD2	TRBJ2-1	TGTGCCAGCAGTTTTTCCAACAGGGGCCCCTCTAGCGGGGGAGTCTCCTACAATGAGCAGTTCTTC	CASSFSNRGPSSGGVSYNEQFF
TRBV29-1	once	.	TRBJ2-5	TGCAGCGTTGAAGATCGTGTTTCCATTGAGACCCAGTACTTC	CSVEDRVSIETQYF